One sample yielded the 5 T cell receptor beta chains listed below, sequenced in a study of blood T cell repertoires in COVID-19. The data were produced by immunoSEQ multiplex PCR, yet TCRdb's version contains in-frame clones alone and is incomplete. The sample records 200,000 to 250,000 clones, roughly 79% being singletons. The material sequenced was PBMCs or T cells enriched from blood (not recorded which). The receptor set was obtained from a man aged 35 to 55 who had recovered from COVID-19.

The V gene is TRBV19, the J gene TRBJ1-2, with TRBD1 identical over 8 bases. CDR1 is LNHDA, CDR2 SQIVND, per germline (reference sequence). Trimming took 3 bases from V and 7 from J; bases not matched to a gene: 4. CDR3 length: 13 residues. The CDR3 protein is CASSMTGESGYTF. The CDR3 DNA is TGTGCCAGTAGTATGACAGGGGAGAGTGGCTACACCTTC. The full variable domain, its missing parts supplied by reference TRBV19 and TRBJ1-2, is DGGITQSPKYLFRKEGQNVTLSCEQNLNHDAMYWYRQDPGQGLRLIYYSQIVNDFQKGDIAEGYSVSREKKESFPLTVTSAQKNPTAFYLCASSMTGESGYTFGSGTRLTVV.

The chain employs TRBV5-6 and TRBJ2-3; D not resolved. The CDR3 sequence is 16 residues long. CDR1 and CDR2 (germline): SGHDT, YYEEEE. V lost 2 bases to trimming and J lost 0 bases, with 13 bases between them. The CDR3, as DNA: TGTGCCAGCAGCTTTGGTTTAGCATCTAGCACAGATACGCAGTATTTT. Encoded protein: CASSFGLASSTDTQYF.

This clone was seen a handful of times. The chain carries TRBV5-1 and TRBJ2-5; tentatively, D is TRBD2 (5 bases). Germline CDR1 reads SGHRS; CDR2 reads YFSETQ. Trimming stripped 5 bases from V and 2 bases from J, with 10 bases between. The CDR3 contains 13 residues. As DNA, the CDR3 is TGCGCCAGCAGGGACTGGCGACAAGAGACCCAGTACTTC. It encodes CASRDWRQETQYF.

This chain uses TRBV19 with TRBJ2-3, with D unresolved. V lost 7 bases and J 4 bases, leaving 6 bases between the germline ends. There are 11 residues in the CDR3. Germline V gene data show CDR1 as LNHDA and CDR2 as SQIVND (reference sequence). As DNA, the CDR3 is TGTGCCAGTAAAATCGCAGATACGCAGTATTTT. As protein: CASKIADTQYF. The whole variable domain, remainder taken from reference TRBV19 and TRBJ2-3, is DGGITQSPKYLFRKEGQNVTLSCEQNLNHDAMYWYRQDPGQGLRLIYYSQIVNDFQKGDIAEGYSVSREKKESFPLTVTSAQKNPTAFYLCASKIADTQYFGPGTRLTVL.

The CDR3 region has the DNA TGTGCCAGCAGTTTTACTACTAGCGGATATACAGATACGCAGTATTTT. Translating it yields CASSFTTSGYTDTQYF. The chain links TRBV27 to TRBJ2-3; 8 nucleotides agree with TRBD2. Unmatched junction bases numbered 8, after V lost 3 bases and J lost 3 bases. The germline V gene encodes CDR1 MNHEY and CDR2 SMNVEV (reference sequence). CDR3 length equals 16 residues.